The entry below gives a single T cell receptor (beta chain) sequence along with its context. Its specificity is not known. This specimen comes from a study of T cell responses to AZD1222 COVID-19 vaccine. About the research overall: Second-dose recipients at about 4 or about 12 weeks were treated as one pooled group.

The CDR3 has 12 residues. Trimming cost V 8 bases and J 8 bases, with 15 bases left between them. CDR1 is MGHDK and CDR2 is SYGVNS in the germline V gene. Only in-frame clones appear in the TCRdb table, and some are missing; sequencing was by immunoSEQ multiplex PCR. The sample has about 150,000 clones, 90% seen once. Broader study findings: Repertoire samples came only from after the peak T cell response. Females outnumbered males among donors, who were mostly white British; clonal diversity was possibly underestimated. Along spike, vaccine-associated CD4 TCRs were found throughout, with dominance at 160-218 and 743-854.

The specimen was peripheral blood, collected on day 0 of AZD1222 vaccination. The source is an adult in good health. This sequence joins TRBV25-1 and TRBJ1-2, with D tentatively TRBD1 (5 bases). The CDR3 bases are TGTGCCAGCGGGGGAAGCCCGGAGGGCTACACCTTC. Protein sequence: CASGGSPEGYTF.